This T cell receptor (beta chain) was captured by sequencing in a study of PD-1 blockade in classical Hodgkin lymphoma. There are 13 residues in the CDR3. The germline V gene encodes CDR1 WNHNN and CDR2 SYGVQD (reference sequence). V lost 4 bases and J lost 6, with 9 bases in between. Time point given: cycle 4 day 1 (C4D1), after more than five weeks of nivolumab. Each of the patients experienced relapse following autologous stem cell transplantation, and their brentuximab vedotin exposure differed. Assay: immunoSEQ multiplex PCR; the TCRdb copy retains only in-frame clones and omits some. Of roughly 51,000 clones in the sample, about 75% were seen once.

This receptor was obtained from a human donor with classical Hodgkin lymphoma. This chain uses TRBV10-1 with TRBJ2-2; D may be TRBD1 (5 bases). Here the sequenced sample was peripheral blood mononuclear cells (PBMCs), taken before the fourth cycle of nivolumab. CDR3 sequence: CASSGRVPGELFF. CDR3 in DNA: TGCGCCAGCAGTGGCAGGGTCCCCGGGGAGCTGTTTTTT.